The subject of this entry is one T cell receptor beta chain. Which antigen it targets is not known. No per-base quality is available; no much larger clone lies one base away. This record comes from a study of blood T cells in healthy people across ages (dated by TCRdb to about 2015). Describing the broader study: In model experiments, roughly one uniquely barcoded TCR beta cDNA molecule per two T cells was captured by template switching. To track age-related changes in TCR beta repertoire diversity, the study relied on deep sequencing normalized with unique cDNA molecular identifiers. The donors were split into four age groups: young (average 16 years), middle-aged (roughly 39), aged (roughly 68) and long-lived (over 75). To avoid experimental bias, donors of different ages were distributed randomly across sequencing lanes. The study analyzed two additional independent replicas of 1 million unique cDNA reads from the same blood draw for two donors, one aged 18 to 29 and one aged 80 or older.

Library method: 5' RACE. The reads were generated on an Illumina HiSeq 2500. A second about 7 to 12 cycle PCR used a sample-barcoded 5' primer and a J-beta primer mix. A template-switch 5' adaptor carrying 12 random nucleotides introduced a unique molecular identifier onto each TCR beta cDNA molecule. Each sample yielded at least 2.5 million CDR3-containing paired-end reads. First-strand cDNA was synthesized from all RNA with the Mint cDNA synthesis kit, primed by a TRBC-specific oligonucleotide. Following uracil-DNA glycosylase treatment, a first 18-cycle PCR with universal primers M1SS and BC2_uni_R was performed on all cDNA. On the authors' methods: For normalization, 1 million high-quality reads, each with a distinct molecular identifier, were randomly selected from each sample. Reads with shared molecular identifiers were discarded instead of being binned into consensus sequences. MiTCR, set to a Q25 quality threshold and the strictest error-elimination algorithm, was used for CDR3 identification, clonotype clustering and error correction. A nonparametric unseen species model with Euler transformation was used to estimate lower-bound total TCR beta diversity. TCRdb itself trimmed the public reads at Q25 with fastp, ran MiXCR and retained productive beta chains. Rows with a matching CDR3 protein are joined into one entry that keeps the most common DNA and genes. The V and J calls shown here were made by TCRdb, not taken from the authors' results. This sample holds around 1.1 million distinct CDR3 sequences; 35% to 40% were observed only once. The ten largest clonotypes hold over 10% of the sample.

What the authors observed across the whole study: Estimates of total diversity based on one million sequenced T cells were considered lower bounds and underestimates. A strong correlation was found between observed TCR beta diversity and the percentage of naive T cells measured by flow cytometry. Conclusive comparison of naive and antigen-experienced compartments was prevented by the profiling of bulk unsorted PBMCs. The long-lived group showed more naive CD4+ T cells, fewer expanded clones and increased TCR diversity than the aged group, suggesting age selection. Observed TCR beta diversity per million T cells fell roughly linearly with age, and a significant reduction was already apparent by age around 39. Donor CMV infection status was unknown, potentially confounding age-related changes in expanded clonotypes.

From the cysteine through the phenylalanine, the CDR3 covers 12 amino acids. Only CDR3 DNA remains: 36 bases, in frame from the first base. As encoded in the germline V gene (reference sequence), CDR1 is SEHNR while CDR2 is FQNEAQ. V gives up 5 bases and J gives up 7 bases, and the segment between their germline ends measures 11 bases. Systemically healthy Caucasian individuals from Russia, 39 in total and aged about 6 to 95 years, were included as donors. About 10 milliliters of peripheral blood were collected from each donor into EDTA-treated Vacutainer tubes. Ficoll-Paque density-gradient centrifugation was used to isolate PBMCs, with at least 7 million per sample. Total RNA was extracted from PBMCs with Trizol reagent, with at least 5.5 micrograms obtained per sample. For every donor, flow cytometry on a PBMC aliquot measured the percentage of naive CD45RAhigh/CD27high T cells.

The receptor was derived from a man aged 18 to 35 in good health. Sequenced material: blood. The rearranged chain carries TRBV7-9 and TRBJ2-5; matching of 5 bases hints at TRBD2 as the D gene. CDR3 sequence: CASSLEGPTQYF. At the DNA level, the sequence is TGTGCCAGCAGCCTAGAGGGCCCGACCCAGTACTTC. With the rest looked up from the reference TRBV7-9 and TRBJ2-5 genes rather than sequenced, the full variable domain is DTGVSQNPRHKITKRGQNVTFRCDPISEHNRLYWYRQTLGQGPEFLTYFQNEAQLEKSRLLSDRFSAERPKGSFSTLEIQRTEQGDSAMYLCASSLEGPTQYFGPGTRLLVL.